The TCR beta chain described here comes from a study of Tregs in tolerant kidney transplant recipients (dated by TCRdb to the late 2010s). Describing the broader study: Related donors were used in the transplants with nonmyeloablative bone marrow transplantation, and mixed chimerism was transient in the human trials. The study applied TCRbeta sequencing to find donor-specific regulatory T cells before combined kidney and bone marrow transplantation and then followed those same cells after transplant.

Read against the paper, the sample's time point label means: blood sample drawn before combined kidney and bone marrow transplant. Thawed PBMCs were FACS-sorted into unstimulated Tregs (CD4+CD25+CD127-), CD4+ non-Tregs (CD4+CD25-), CD4 cells and CD8 cells. The patients were 4 recipients of combined kidney and bone marrow transplants from the ITN036ST trial, and samples were available only from these trial subjects. Healthy control blood was processed to PBMCs by Ficoll density gradient and cryopreserved, and patient PBMCs were collected before and after transplant. For TCRbeta CDR3 sequencing, genomic DNA from the sorted cells was extracted using the QIAGEN DNeasy Blood and Tissue Kit. High-throughput TCRbeta CDR3 sequencing was carried out commercially through immunoSEQ, with PCR amplification with bias correction and internal controls included. On the authors' methods: A unique productive TCRbeta sequence was defined by the CDR3 nucleotide sequence when primers matched, and otherwise by the CDR3 amino acid sequence together with the Vbeta and Jbeta genes. As a correction for sorting error, sequences shared between sorted populations at a frequency ratio of 2:1 or less were discarded, and the remaining shared sequences were assigned to the higher population. A sequence counted as donor-reactive if, in CFSE-low cells, the sequence had a frequency of at least 0.01% and was expanded at least 5-fold compared with unstimulated cells. Repertoire divergence was quantified by Jensen-Shannon divergence using the top 100 TCRbeta sequences ranked by frequency. For samples with multiple sequencing runs, sorting error was corrected separately for each run before the runs were pooled. TCRdb provides this immuneACCESS table in a form limited to in-frame rearrangements. Some clones are lacking; in checked studies, under half of them reflect an unresolved V gene, and why the rest are absent is not known. V, J and clone size are taken as reported in that table, and D and trimming were inferred from the DNA itself. This specimen's table enumerates 30,000 or so clones. In total, the top ten clones hold approximately 15% of the sample.

In regard to this clone: Its antigen has not been determined.

The investigation overall reported the following: The most biologically relevant and donor-specific TCRbeta repertoire appeared to be identified by expanding Tregs with activated donor B cells. Although technical replication error seemed to be minimal, the question of biological reproducibility was not addressed directly. Because the PCR primers were changed over time for some patients, nucleotide-level comparison could not be performed across the samples from those patients. In tolerant patients, the expansion of donor-specific Tregs was greater than global Treg expansion, suggesting that the expansion was antigen-driven rather than nonspecific. Because the study included only a small number of patients, the results must be confirmed in larger populations and under other immunosuppression protocols.

The clonotype was recovered from a human donor who received a combined kidney and bone marrow transplant. Sequencing was performed on CD8+ T cells from blood, taken before the transplant.

The CDR3 in this case is CASSEGQGDPYEQYF. The part of the CDR3 DNA that was read is TGTGCCAGCAGTGAAGGACAGGGAGATCCCTACGAG. This chain is built from TRBV2 and TRBJ2-7; 7 central bases correspond to TRBD1. The read terminates 3 residues before the CDR3 end, so the remaining end is supplied by the germline J gene. Taken from the germline V gene, the CDR1 and CDR2 loops are SNHLY and FYNNEI. Taken from cysteine to phenylalanine, the CDR3 has 15 residues. The DNA has 36 bases, all within the CDR3, and is read from base 1. Germline trimming amounts to 1 base on V and 2 bases on J, with 5 as the count of junction bases outside the gene matches.